The clone carrying this T cell receptor (beta chain) came up once. The data are from a study of blood T cell repertoires in COVID-19. As for the study in general: From the United States, Italy and Spain came samples of acute and convalescent COVID-19. Nucleic acid was either cDNA or gDNA, and it came from T cells, B-cell-depleted T cells, or PBMCs.

Authors' methods: For nucleated cells, counts were estimated from reference gene primer amplification. The method was immunoSEQ multiplex PCR; TCRdb's version includes in-frame clones alone and lacks a portion of them. V, J and clone size derive from that table, while D and trimming were established from the DNA sequence. This table holds 86,000 or so clones, approximately 82% found once. The ends were cut back, 6 bases at V and 5 bases at J, with 7 bases in the middle. The CDR3 length is 12 residues. Specimen: peripheral blood. The clonotype was recovered from a woman of 80 years or more with acute or convalescent COVID-19. V gene TRBV12-3 or TRBV12-4 combines with J gene TRBJ2-2; D gene uncertain. DNA of the CDR3: TGTGCCAGCAGGCCCCAGACCGGGGAGCTGTTTTTT. It codes for CASRPQTGELFF.